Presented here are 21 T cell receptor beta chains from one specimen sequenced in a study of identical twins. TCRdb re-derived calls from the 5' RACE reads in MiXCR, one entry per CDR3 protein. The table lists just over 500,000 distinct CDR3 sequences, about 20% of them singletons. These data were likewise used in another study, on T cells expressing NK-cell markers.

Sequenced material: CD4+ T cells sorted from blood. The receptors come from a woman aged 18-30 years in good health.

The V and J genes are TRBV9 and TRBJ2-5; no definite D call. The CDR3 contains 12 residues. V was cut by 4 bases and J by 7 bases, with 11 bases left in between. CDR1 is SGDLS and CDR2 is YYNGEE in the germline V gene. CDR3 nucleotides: TGTGCCAGCAGCCCCACGTCAGGGACCCAGTACTTC. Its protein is CASSPTSGTQYF. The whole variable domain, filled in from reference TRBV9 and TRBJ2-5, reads DSGVTQTPKHLITATGQRVTLRCSPRSGDLSVYWYQQSLDQGLQFLIQYYNGEERAKGNILERFSAQQFPDLHSELNLSSLELGDSALYFCASSPTSGTQYFGPGTRLLVL.

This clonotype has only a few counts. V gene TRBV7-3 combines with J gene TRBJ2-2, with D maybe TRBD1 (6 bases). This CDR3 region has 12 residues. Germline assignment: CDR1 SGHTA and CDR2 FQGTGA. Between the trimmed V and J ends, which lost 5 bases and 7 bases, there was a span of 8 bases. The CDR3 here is CASSLDSGELFF. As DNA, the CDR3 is TGTGCCAGCAGCCTGGACAGCGGGGAGCTGTTTTTT.

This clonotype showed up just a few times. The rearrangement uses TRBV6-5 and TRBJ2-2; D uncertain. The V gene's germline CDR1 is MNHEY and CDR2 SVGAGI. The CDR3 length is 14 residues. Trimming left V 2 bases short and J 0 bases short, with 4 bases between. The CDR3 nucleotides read TGTGCCAGCAGTTACGACACGAACACCGGGGAGCTGTTTTTT. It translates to CASSYDTNTGELFF.

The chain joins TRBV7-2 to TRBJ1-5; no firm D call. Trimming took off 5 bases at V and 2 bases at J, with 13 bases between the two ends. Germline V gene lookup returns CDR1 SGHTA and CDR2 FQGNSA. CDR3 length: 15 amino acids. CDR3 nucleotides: TGTGCCAGCAGCCGCGGGCTGGGTGGCAATCAGCCCCAGCATTTT. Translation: CASSRGLGGNQPQHF.

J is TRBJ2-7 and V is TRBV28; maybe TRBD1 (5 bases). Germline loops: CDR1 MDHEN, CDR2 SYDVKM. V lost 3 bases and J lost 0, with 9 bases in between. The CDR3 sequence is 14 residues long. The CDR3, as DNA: TGTGCCAGCAGTTTCTTCAGGGCCTCCTACGAGCAGTACTTC. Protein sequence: CASSFFRASYEQYF.

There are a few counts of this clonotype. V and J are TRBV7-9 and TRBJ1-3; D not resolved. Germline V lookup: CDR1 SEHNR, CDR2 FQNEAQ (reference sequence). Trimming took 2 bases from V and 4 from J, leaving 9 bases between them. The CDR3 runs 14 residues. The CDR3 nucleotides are TGTGCCAGCAGCTTAAATACAGTGGGAAACACCATATATTTT. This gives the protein CASSLNTVGNTIYF.

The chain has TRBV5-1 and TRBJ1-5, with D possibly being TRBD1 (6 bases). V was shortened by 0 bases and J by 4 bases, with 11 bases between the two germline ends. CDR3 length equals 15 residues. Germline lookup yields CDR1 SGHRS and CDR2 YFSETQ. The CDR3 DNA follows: TGCGCCAGCAGCTTGGAGGGGGGCTGGAATCAGCCCCAGCATTTT. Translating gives CASSLEGGWNQPQHF. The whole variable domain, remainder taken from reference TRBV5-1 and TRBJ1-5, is KAGVTQTPRYLIKTRGQQVTLSCSPISGHRSVSWYQQTPGQGLQFLFEYFSETQRNKGNFPGRFSGRQFSNSRSEMNVSTLELGDSALYLCASSLEGGWNQPQHFGDGTRLSIL.

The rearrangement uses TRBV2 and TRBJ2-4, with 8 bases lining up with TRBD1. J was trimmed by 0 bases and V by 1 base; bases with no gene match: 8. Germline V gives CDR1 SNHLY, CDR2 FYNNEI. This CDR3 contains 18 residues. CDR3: CASSEERRGRLAKNIQYF. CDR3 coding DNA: TGTGCCAGCAGTGAAGAGCGCAGGGGGCGACTAGCCAAAAACATTCAGTACTTC.

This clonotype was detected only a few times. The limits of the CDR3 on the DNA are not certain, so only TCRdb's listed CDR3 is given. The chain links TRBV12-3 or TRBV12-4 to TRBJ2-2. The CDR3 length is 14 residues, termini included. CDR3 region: CASSLLLFTGELFF.

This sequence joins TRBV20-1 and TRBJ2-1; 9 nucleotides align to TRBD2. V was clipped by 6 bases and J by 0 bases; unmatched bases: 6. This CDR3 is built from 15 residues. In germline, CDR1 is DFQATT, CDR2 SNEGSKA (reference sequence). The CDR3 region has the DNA TGCAGTGCCCCAGCGGGAGGTAGCTCCTACAATGAGCAGTTCTTC. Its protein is CSAPAGGSSYNEQFF.

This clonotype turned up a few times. CDR3 nucleotides: TGTGCCAGCGCCCTAGCGGGAGTTGTAGAGACCCAGTACTTC. Amino acids: CASALAGVVETQYF. The chain uses TRBV6-1 and TRBJ2-5; 10 bases match TRBD2. Germline CDR1 is MNHNS and CDR2 is SASEGT. V lost 8 bases to trimming and J lost 4 bases; unmatched junction nucleotides: 7. The length of the CDR3 is 14 residues.

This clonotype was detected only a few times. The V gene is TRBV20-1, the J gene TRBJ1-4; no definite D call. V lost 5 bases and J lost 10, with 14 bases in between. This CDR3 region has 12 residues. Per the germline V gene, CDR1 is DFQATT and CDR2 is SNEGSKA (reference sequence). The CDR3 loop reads CSAGGVLGKLFF. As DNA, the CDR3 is TGCAGTGCTGGCGGAGTTCTTGGAAAACTGTTTTTT.

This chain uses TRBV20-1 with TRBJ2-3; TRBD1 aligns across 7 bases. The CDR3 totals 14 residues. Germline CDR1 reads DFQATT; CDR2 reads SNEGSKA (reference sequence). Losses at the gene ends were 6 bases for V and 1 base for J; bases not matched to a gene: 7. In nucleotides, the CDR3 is TGCAGTGCAGAGACAGGGATGGGCACAGATACGCAGTATTTT. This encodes CSAETGMGTDTQYF.

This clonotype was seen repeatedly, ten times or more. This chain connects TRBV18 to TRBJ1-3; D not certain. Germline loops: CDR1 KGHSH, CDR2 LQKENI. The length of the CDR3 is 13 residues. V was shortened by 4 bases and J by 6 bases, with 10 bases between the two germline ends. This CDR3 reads CASSLRLENTIYF. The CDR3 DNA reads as TGTGCCAGCTCACTGAGATTGGAAAACACCATATATTTT.

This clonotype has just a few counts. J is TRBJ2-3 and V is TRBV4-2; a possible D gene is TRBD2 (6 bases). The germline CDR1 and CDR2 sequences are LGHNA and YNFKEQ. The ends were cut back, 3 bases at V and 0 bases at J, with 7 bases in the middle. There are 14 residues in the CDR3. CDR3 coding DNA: TGTGCCAGCAGCCAGGGACTGAGCACAGATACGCAGTATTTT. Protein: CASSQGLSTDTQYF.

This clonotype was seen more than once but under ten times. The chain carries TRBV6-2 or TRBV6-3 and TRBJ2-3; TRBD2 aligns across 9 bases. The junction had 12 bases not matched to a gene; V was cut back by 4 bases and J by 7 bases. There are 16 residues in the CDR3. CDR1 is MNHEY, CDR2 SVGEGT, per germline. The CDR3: CASSWTLAGSLYTQYF. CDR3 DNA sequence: TGTGCCAGCAGTTGGACCCTAGCGGGGAGTTTATATACGCAGTATTTT.

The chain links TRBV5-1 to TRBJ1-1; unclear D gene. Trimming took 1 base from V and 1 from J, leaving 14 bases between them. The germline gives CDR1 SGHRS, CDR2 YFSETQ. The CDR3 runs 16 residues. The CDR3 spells CASSLYLSTTNTEAFF. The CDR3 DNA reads TGCGCCAGCAGCTTGTATTTAAGTACAACGAACACTGAAGCTTTCTTT.

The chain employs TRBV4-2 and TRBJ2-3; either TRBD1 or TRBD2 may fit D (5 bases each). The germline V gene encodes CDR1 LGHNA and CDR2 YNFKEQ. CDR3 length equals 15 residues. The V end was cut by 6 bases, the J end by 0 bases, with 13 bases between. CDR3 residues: CASRTGGLSTDTQYF. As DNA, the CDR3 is TGTGCCAGCAGAACAGGCGGGTTAAGCACAGATACGCAGTATTTT.

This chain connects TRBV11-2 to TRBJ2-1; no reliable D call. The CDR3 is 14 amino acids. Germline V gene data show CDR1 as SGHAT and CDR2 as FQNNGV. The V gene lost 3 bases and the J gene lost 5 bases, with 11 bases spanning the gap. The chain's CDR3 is CASSFLGSHNEQFF. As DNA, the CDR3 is TGTGCCAGCAGCTTCCTAGGATCACACAATGAGCAGTTCTTC.

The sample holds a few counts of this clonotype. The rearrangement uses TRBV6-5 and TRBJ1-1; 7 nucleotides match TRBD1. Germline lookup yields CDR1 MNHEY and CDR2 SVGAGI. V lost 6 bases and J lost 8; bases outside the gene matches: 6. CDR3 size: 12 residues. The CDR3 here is CASRDRVGEAFF. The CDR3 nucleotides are TGTGCCAGCAGAGACAGGGTTGGCGAAGCTTTCTTT.

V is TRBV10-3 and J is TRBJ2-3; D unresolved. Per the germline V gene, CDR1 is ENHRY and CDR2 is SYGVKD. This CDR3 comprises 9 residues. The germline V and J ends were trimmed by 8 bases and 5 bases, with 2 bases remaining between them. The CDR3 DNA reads TGTGCCATCGGAGATACGCAGTATTTT. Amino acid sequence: CAIGDTQYF.